Reported below is one T cell receptor beta chain. This record belongs to a study of beta chain features in type 1 diabetes. Germline-derived CDR1 and CDR2 are KGHSH and LQKENI. Losses at the gene ends were 2 bases for V and 2 bases for J; bases not matched to a gene: 0. CDR3 length: 14 residues. Expressed TCRB transcripts were sequenced because the entire RNA isolate underwent reverse transcription. Sequenced by immunoSEQ multiplex PCR; TCRdb stores in-frame clones only, minus some. Among under 200,000 clones listed, roughly 8% were seen once. The sequence derives from a man between 18 and 35 years old in good health. The sequencing input was central memory CD4+ T cells from blood. The chain recombines TRBV18 with TRBJ2-7, with 10 bases matching TRBD2. The CDR3 bases are TGTGCCAGCTCACCAAGCGGGGGGGCCTACGAGCAGTACTTC. Translated: CASSPSGGAYEQYF.